This T cell receptor beta chain stems from a study of OX40 agonist ivuxolimab in advanced cancers. With regard to the full study: Ivuxolimab, which targeted the costimulatory receptor OX40 (CD134), was an agonistic, fully human IgG2 monoclonal antibody. Intravenous ivuxolimab was administered to patients every 2 weeks at six dose levels: 0.01, 0.1, 0.3, 1.5, 3 and 10 mg/kg. Of the 50 to 55 patients in dose escalation, 19 had hepatocellular carcinoma, some 15 had melanoma, 9 had renal cell carcinoma and 9 had head and neck cancer. A male proportion of roughly 85% and a mean age of about 60 years, ranging from 23 to 79, were recorded for the dose-escalation cohort. Prior anti-PD-1, anti-PD-L1 or anti-CTLA-4 therapy was permitted, and checkpoint inhibitors had been received by under 50% of dose-escalation patients. Partial responses occurred in three dose-escalation patients, of whom one had hepatocellular carcinoma and two had cutaneous melanoma. The point of sequencing TCRbeta in the periphery was to test whether ivuxolimab changed TCR sequence diversity and drove clonal T-cell expansion. The paper reports the monotherapy dose-escalation portion (N of about 51 patients) of the phase I ivuxolimab trial. The paper's findings and limits, for the study overall: After ivuxolimab, expanded clones were on average more numerous among CD8+ T cells than among CD4+ T cells. Low levels of normalized T-cell clonal expansion were also seen in some nonresponding patients. Clonal expansion of both CD4+ and CD8+ blood T cells was observed from baseline to week 6 at doses 0.1 to 3.0 mg/kg. In the 0.1-3.0 mg/kg groups, partial responders were among the patients with the lowest normalized peripheral clonal expansion, particularly in CD8+ T cells. The antigen specificity of the clonally expanded peripheral T cells was not determined.

For sequencing of the TCRbeta CDR3 region, genomic DNA was extracted from the sorted cells. The immunoSEQ Assay was used to sequence the TCRbeta CDR3 regions. Here the immuneACCESS table is served through TCRdb, limited to in-frame sequences with V and J called. Missing clones are a known gap in these copies; in checked studies unresolved V genes cover under half, and the rest lacks a known reason. The sample yields about 100,000 clones; around nine tenths were counted once. The ten largest clonotypes hold about 1.6% of the sample. Patients with autoimmune disease history or receiving systemic immunosuppression were excluded from the trial. Peripheral blood for TCR sequencing was collected from all dose cohorts at baseline, on cycle 4 day 1, and on cycle 7 day 1. The samples were taken from a phase I, first-in-human, multicenter, open-label dose-escalation trial of ivuxolimab. Adults with locally advanced or metastatic head and neck squamous cell, hepatocellular, melanoma or renal cell carcinoma were enrolled in the trial. Before TCR sequencing, CD4+ and CD8+ T cells were separately sorted from peripheral blood.

About this clone: Its specific antigen is unknown. No base-level quality is on record; no much larger clone is a single base apart.

According to the germline V gene (reference sequence), CDR1 reads MNHNY and CDR2 reads SVGAGI. The CDR3 covers 12 residues, taking in both the cysteine and the phenylalanine. Of the read, only the CDR3 DNA is kept; its 36 bases are in frame from base 1. V is cut by 4 bases and J by 1 base, and the space between the germline ends is 5 bases. The rearrangement combines TRBV6-6 with TRBJ2-7; a confident D gene designation cannot be given. The source was CD4+ or CD8+ T cells sorted from blood, collected in a trial of the OX40 agonist ivuxolimab. The receptor was derived from an adult with an advanced solid tumor such as melanoma, head and neck, liver or kidney cancer. CDR3 reads: CASSSSSYEQYF. The sequenced DNA is TGTGCCAGCAGTTCGTCTTCCTACGAGCAGTACTTC.